This TCR beta chain is drawn from a study of T cells in tumors after PD-1 blockade. Background on the study: During anti-PD-1 treatment, some patients continued daily vismodegib 150 mg. Blood samples averaged around 110,000 templates (range roughly 24,000-290,000) and over 35,000 unique clonotypes.

Trimming removed 1 base at V and 0 bases at J, with 7 bases between. In germline, CDR1 is GTSNPN, CDR2 SVGIG (reference sequence). The CDR3 consists of 15 residues. Study results and limitations: Peripheral recruitment is suggested, as some novel exhausted tumor clones were in pre-treatment blood.

Clones were sequenced by immunoSEQ multiplex PCR, and TCRdb holds only the in-frame ones, with some missing. The repertoire holds roughly 19,000 clones, 78% seen once, with approximately 25% in the top ten. This clone has only a few counts. The antigen remains unidentified. This clonotype was sampled from a human donor with basal cell carcinoma. The specimen was PBMCs, collected before anti-PD-1 treatment. The chain employs TRBV30 and TRBJ1-6; no firm D call. CDR3 loop: CAWSGWSSYNSPLHF. The CDR3 nucleotides read TGTGCCTGGAGTGGCTGGAGCTCCTATAATTCACCCCTCCACTTT. The full variable domain, in which reference TRBV30 and TRBJ1-6 provide the parts outside the CDR3, is SQTIHQWPATLVQPVGSPLSLECTVEGTSNPNLYWYRQAAGRGLQLLFYSVGIGQISSEVPQNLSASRPQDRQFILSSKKLLLSDSGFYLCAWSGWSSYNSPLHFGNGTRLTVT.